What follows is one TCR beta chain and its context. Its antigen is currently not known. Base-call qualities are not available, and no considerably larger clone is one nucleotide away. This sample was included in a study of OX40 agonist ivuxolimab in advanced cancers. Regarding the research as a whole: Ivuxolimab was a fully human IgG2 agonistic monoclonal antibody targeting the costimulatory receptor OX40 (CD134). The dose-escalation cohort was 82.7% male with a mean age of about 60 years, ranging from roughly 23 to 85. Partial responses were achieved by three dose-escalation patients, of whom one had hepatocellular carcinoma and two had cutaneous melanoma. Of the approximately 54 patients in dose escalation, 19 had hepatocellular carcinoma, some 15 had melanoma, 9 had renal cell carcinoma and 9 had head and neck cancer. The paper covers the monotherapy dose-escalation part of the phase I ivuxolimab trial, which included N ≈ 52 patients. Prior anti-PD-1, anti-PD-L1 or anti-CTLA-4 therapy was permitted, and checkpoint inhibitors had been received by less than 45% of dose-escalation patients. Intravenous ivuxolimab was administered to patients every 2 weeks at six dose levels: 0.01, 0.1, 0.3, 1.5, 3 and 10 mg/kg. The point of sequencing TCRbeta in the periphery was to test whether ivuxolimab changed TCR sequence diversity and drove clonal T-cell expansion. Results the study describes overall, beyond this receptor: Low levels of normalized T-cell clonal expansion were also seen in some patients who did not respond. The antigen specificity of the peripheral T cells that underwent clonal expansion was not determined. At doses of 0.1 to 3.0 mg/kg, clonal expansion of both CD4+ and CD8+ blood T cells was observed from baseline to week 6. In the 0.1-3.0 mg/kg groups, partial responders were among the patients with the lowest normalized peripheral clonal expansion, particularly in CD8+ T cells. After ivuxolimab, more expanded clones were found on average in CD8+ T cells than in CD4+ T cells.

The trial excluded patients who had a history of autoimmune disease or who were on systemic immunosuppression. Peripheral blood for TCR sequencing was collected from all dose cohorts at baseline, on cycle 4 day 1, and on cycle 7 day 1. Samples came from an open-label, multicenter, first-in-human phase I dose-escalation trial of ivuxolimab. Adults with locally advanced or metastatic melanoma, renal cell, hepatocellular, or head and neck squamous cell carcinoma were enrolled in the trial. CD4+ and CD8+ T cells were sorted separately from peripheral blood before TCR sequencing. CDR1 and CDR2, per the germline V gene, are MDHEN and SYDVKM. V was cut back by 6 bases and J by 1 base, leaving a gap of 12 bases between them. Its CDR3 holds 14 amino acids, cysteine through phenylalanine. Of the read, only the CDR3 DNA is kept; its 42 bases are in frame from base 1. To sequence the TCRbeta CDR3 region, genomic DNA was isolated from the sorted cells. The immunoSEQ Assay was used to sequence the TCRbeta CDR3 regions. TCRdb took this table from immuneACCESS and kept in-frame rearrangements with V and J called. Such tables lack part of the clones; where checked against another copy, unresolved V genes explain under half of the gap, and the rest is unexplained. For this sample there are approximately 61,000 clones; approximately 91% appear just once. The ten top clones hold 15% to 20% of the sample.

Sequencing used CD4+ or CD8+ T cells sorted from blood, obtained in a trial of the OX40 agonist ivuxolimab. This sequence originates from an adult with an advanced solid tumor such as melanoma, head and neck, liver or kidney cancer. This chain is built from TRBV28 and TRBJ1-1; TRBD1 might be the D gene, on 5 matching bases. The CDR3 here reads CASRSGIGNTEAFF. The DNA sequence is TGTGCCAGCAGATCAGGGATTGGGAACACTGAAGCTTTCTTT. Reference TRBV28 and TRBJ1-1 genes cover what lies past the CDR3, so the full variable domain is DVKVTQSSRYLVKRTGEKVFLECVQDMDHENMFWYRQDPGLGLRLIYFSYDVKMKEKGDIPEGYSVSREKKERFSLILESASTNQTSMYLCASRSGIGNTEAFFGQGTRLTVV.